This entry features one T cell receptor beta chain sequence. This CDR3 is built from 13 residues. Germline CDR1 reads SGHTA; CDR2 reads FQGTGA. V was trimmed by 5 bases and J by 5 bases, leaving 11 bases between them. The sample comes from a study of cytomegalovirus exposure and HLA in healthy donors. PCR primers comprised 60 Vbeta and 13 Jbeta primers. The data were produced by immunoSEQ multiplex PCR, yet TCRdb's version contains in-frame clones alone and is incomplete. The profile covers 90,000 to 120,000 clones, with over 60% appearing a single time and roughly 3.9% taken by the ten largest. J is TRBJ2-3 and V is TRBV7-3; TRBD2 might be the D (6 bases). The TCR originated in a male donor in good health and CMV-seronegative. Sequenced sample: PBMCs. CDR3 loop: CASSGEVVDTQYF. The CDR3 DNA sequence: TGTGCCAGCAGCGGGGAGGTCGTAGATACGCAGTATTTT.